Listed below are T cell receptor beta chains from one sample, sequenced in a study of OX40 agonist ivuxolimab in advanced cancers. Using immunoSEQ multiplex PCR, the repertoire was profiled, and TCRdb retains in-frame clones only, with some absent. This sample has 25,000 to 35,000 clones, with approximately 90% found just once. The material was CD4+ or CD8+ T cells sorted from blood, obtained in a trial of the OX40 agonist ivuxolimab. These receptors were obtained from an adult with an advanced solid tumor such as melanoma, head and neck, liver or kidney cancer. The conserved cysteine and the conserved F or W are not part of the CDR3 here.

V gene | CDR3 protein
TRBV27 | ASSFTGVGQPQH
TRBV11-2 | ASSLVTGGLETQY
TRBV9 | ASSVDSQETQY
TRBV7-9 | ASSGDRGLVEQY
TRBV16 | ASSQSSSSYEQY
TRBV10-2 | ASRPPQRELF
TRBV6-5 | AIRFSMNTEAF
TRBV7-9 | ASSFPPSYEQY
TRBV5-1 | ASARSGQNANYEQY
TRBV20-1 | SALFYEQY
TRBV27 | ASREGEANQPQH
TRBV5-6 | ASSFGTGGNEQY
TRBV2 | ASHYRDNEQF
TRBV4-1 | ASSPVQALDTQY
TRBV25-1 | ASSERQGLGEQY
TRBV4-3 | ASSQDPGRYNEQF
TRBV19 | ASSIIGDQPQH
TRBV7-8 | ASSLGTSPSYNEQF
TRBV11-2 | ASSPNRARPKGYT
TRBV6-5 | ASGWREGNEQF
TRBV6-5 | ASSLGGPNQPQH
TRBV7-9 | ASSTGTAQETQY
TRBV29-1 | SWGGPYEQY
TRBV28 | ASSPPGAGWSSYNEQF
TRBV28 | ASSHRGLTNQPQH
TRBV4-3 | ASSQDAPGTPGSDGELF
TRBV19 | ASSSSPGTEAF
TRBV28 | ASSLWGAGGYTEAF
TRBV10-1 | ASSPVDPRRDSLYGSPLH
TRBV5-1 | ASTRGVWEGHTDTQY
TRBV6-5 | ASSLGRAQPQH